The 12 T cell receptor beta chains below come from one sample, sequenced in a study of T cell responses to AZD1222 COVID-19 vaccine. TCRdb keeps only in-frame clones here, not all; method: immunoSEQ multiplex PCR. The data hold 140,000 or so clones, with about 91% observed a single time. The sample consisted of peripheral blood, taken on day 0 of AZD1222 vaccination. The receptor source for this set is an adult in good health.

This sequence joins TRBV6-5 and TRBJ1-1, with D perhaps TRBD1 (6 bases). CDR3 length equals 15 residues. The V end lost 0 bases, the J end lost 2 bases, and 10 bases lay between the germline ends. Looked up from germline, CDR1 is MNHEY and CDR2 is SVGAGI. The CDR3 sequence: CASSYSRGINTEAFF. The CDR3 DNA is TGTGCCAGCAGTTACTCGAGGGGGATTAACACTGAAGCTTTCTTT.

This clone was recorded only once. The chain is built from TRBV27 and TRBJ2-2; D gene unclear. V was shortened by 3 bases and J by 4 bases, with 12 bases between the two germline ends. The CDR3 extends over 15 amino acids. Germline lookup yields CDR1 MNHEY and CDR2 SMNVEV (reference sequence). The CDR3 here is CASSFYPAITGELFF. In nucleotides, the CDR3 is TGTGCCAGCAGTTTCTATCCAGCAATCACCGGGGAGCTGTTTTTT.

This clone was counted once. The genes are TRBV6-5 and TRBJ1-5; TRBD1 agrees at 8 bases. CDR1 is MNHEY and CDR2 is SVGAGI in the germline V gene. The ends lost 5 bases at V and 6 bases at J; junction bases unmatched: 9. The CDR3 is 15 amino acids. In nucleotides, the CDR3 is TGTGCCAGCAGTACCGGACAGGGTTTGGGTCAGCCCCAGCATTTT. This gives the protein CASSTGQGLGQPQHF.

The chain couples TRBV12-5 to TRBJ1-5; tentatively, D is TRBD1 (5 bases). Germline values: CDR1 LGHNT, CDR2 FRNRAP. Between the trimmed V and J ends, which lost 3 bases and 2 bases, there was a span of 17 bases. The CDR3 is 17 residues long. CDR3 sequence: CASGLPAGTGRNQPQHF. The CDR3 DNA sequence: TGTGCTAGTGGTTTACCCGCCGGGACCGGACGCAATCAGCCCCAGCATTTT.

The chain is built from TRBV30 and TRBJ1-5; D remains unclear. V was pared by 2 bases and J by 5 bases, with 13 bases between. The CDR3 spans 14 residues. Per the germline V gene, CDR1 is GTSNPN and CDR2 is SVGIG (reference sequence). The CDR3 reads CAWSPRPRYQPQHF. The CDR3, as DNA: TGTGCCTGGAGTCCCCGGCCCAGATATCAGCCCCAGCATTTT. Based on the CDR3 plus reference TRBV30 and TRBJ1-5, the full variable domain is SQTIHQWPATLVQPVGSPLSLECTVEGTSNPNLYWYRQAAGRGLQLLFYSVGIGQISSEVPQNLSASRPQDRQFILSSKKLLLSDSGFYLCAWSPRPRYQPQHFGDGTRLSIL.

The gene calls are TRBV5-1 and TRBJ2-1; D is ambiguous. The CDR3 extends over 13 amino acids. Trimming took 8 bases from V and 3 from J, leaving 12 bases between them. Germline CDR1 and CDR2: SGHRS and YFSETQ. The CDR3 reads CASTLGRYNEQFF. The CDR3 DNA follows: TGCGCCAGTACCCTAGGGCGCTACAATGAGCAGTTCTTC.

In DNA form, the CDR3 reads TGTGCCAGCAGCGTGGGACAGGGGAGCGGCTACACCTTC. Protein: CASSVGQGSGYTF. This chain uses TRBV6-5 with TRBJ1-2, with 10 bases identical to TRBD1. The ends lost 6 bases at V and 8 bases at J; junction bases unmatched: 6. The length of the CDR3 is 13 residues. The germline CDR1 and CDR2 sequences are MNHEY and SVGAGI.

In its sample, this clone was seen a few times. V gene TRBV5-1 combines with J gene TRBJ1-2; 7 nucleotides align to TRBD1. The CDR3 has 14 amino acids. Per the germline V gene, CDR1 is SGHRS and CDR2 is YFSETQ. The ends lost 5 bases at V and 2 bases at J; junction bases unmatched: 6. DNA for the CDR3: TGCGCCAGCAGGGAAGGGACAGTCAACTATGGCTACACCTTC. Translating it yields CASREGTVNYGYTF.

The rearrangement joins TRBV20-1 to TRBJ1-2, with D maybe TRBD1 (5 bases). Germline CDR1 reads DFQATT; CDR2 reads SNEGSKA (reference sequence). The CDR3 spans 9 residues. CDR3 coding DNA: TGCAGCCCGGGGGATGGCTACACCTTC. Translating gives CSPGDGYTF.

This clone showed up just a few times. This chain uses TRBV4-1 with TRBJ1-2, with D uncertain. Germline V gene lookup returns CDR1 MGHRA and CDR2 YSYEKL. The length of the CDR3 is 15 residues. Trimming took off 0 bases at V and 1 base at J, with 9 bases between the two ends. CDR3 coding DNA: TGCGCCAGCAGCCAAGAGAGTACAGTTAACTATGGCTACACCTTC. This codes for CASSQESTVNYGYTF.

This clone was found a few times. The rearrangement joins TRBV30 to TRBJ2-3, with TRBD2 identical over 12 bases. Trimming cost V 1 base and J 4 bases; bases outside gene matches: 0. CDR1 and CDR2 (germline): GTSNPN, SVGIG (reference sequence). The CDR3 spans 14 residues. Here the CDR3 DNA reads TGTGCCTGGAGTGGACTAGCGGGAGCAGATACGCAGTATTTT. This gives the protein CAWSGLAGADTQYF.

With respect to this clone: Mismatch with germline at one junction end may stem from a read error. The chain has TRBV28 and TRBJ1-1; D may be TRBD1 (6 bases). This CDR3 spans 13 amino acids. CDR1 and CDR2 (germline): MDHEN, SYDVKM. In nucleotides, the CDR3 is TGTGCCAGCAGTAATACCGGGACAACCAAGGTGGGCTTT. This translates into CASSNTGTTKVGF.